This is a list of T cell receptor beta chains from one sample in a study of T cells in Graves' hyperthyroidism and ophthalmopathy. TCRdb re-derived calls from the multiplex PCR reads in MiXCR, one entry per CDR3 protein. The sample includes approximately 400,000 distinct CDR3 sequences, 15% to 19% of them seen just once. The sequencing input was blood. The source is a woman aged 18-29 years with Graves' hyperthyroidism. Each CDR3 is given with its conserved first and last residue. A D gene is named only where the DNA matches it firmly. Clone size is given for some rows only: seen once, a few or many times, or a class if the clone is expanded.

TRBD2	.	TRBV6-1	TRBJ2-1	CASRGGLAGSYEQFF	TGTGCCAGCAGGGGGGGACTAGCGGGAAGCTATGAGCAGTTCTTC
TRBD2	many	TRBV4-1	TRBJ2-5	CASSQVSPREAGATQYF	TGCGCCAGCAGCCAAGTGAGTCCGCGGGAGGCTGGGGCGACCCAGTACTTC
.	many	TRBV12-3/TRBV12-4	TRBJ2-7	CASSLLVQGSYEQYF	TGTGCCAGCAGTTTATTGGTGCAGGGCTCCTACGAGCAGTACTTC
.	many	TRBV5-6	TRBJ2-3	CASSGVRDTQYF	TGTGCCAGCAGCGGGGTCCGAGATACGCAGTATTTT
TRBD1	.	TRBV12-3/TRBV12-4	TRBJ2-7	CASSFRTGDKIPSLSYEQYF	TGTGCCAGCAGTTTCCGGACAGGCGACAAAATCCCCTCGCTCTCCTACGAGCAGTACTTC
.	many	TRBV10-3	TRBJ2-3	CAISDGRRTDTQYF	TGTGCCATCAGTGATGGCAGGCGCACAGATACGCAGTATTTT
.	few	TRBV28	TRBJ1-5	CASKLGGAQPQHF	TGTGCCAGCAAACTGGGGGGGGCCCAGCCCCAGCATTTT
.	.	TRBV6-1	TRBJ2-1	CASSFTLPSERSMRQFF	TGTGCCAGCAGTTTCACTCTTCCGAGCGAACGATCAATGCGGCAGTTCTTC
.	many	TRBV11-2	TRBJ2-1	CASSSQRGGSSYNEQFF	TGTGCCAGCAGCTCCCAAAGGGGGGGGAGCTCCTACAATGAGCAGTTCTTC
.	many	TRBV28	TRBJ2-7	CASIPGYSSYEQYF	TGTGCCAGCATCCCAGGATATAGCTCCTACGAGCAGTACTTC
.	many	TRBV20-1	TRBJ1-6	CSARGPNSPLHF	TGCAGTGCTAGAGGGCCGAATTCACCCCTCCACTTT
TRBD2	many	TRBV11-2	TRBJ2-3	CASSSLAGHRTDTQYF	TGTGCCAGCAGCTCGCTAGCGGGCCACCGCACAGATACGCAGTATTTT
.	many	TRBV20-1	TRBJ1-2	CSARTQAGAGANYGYTF	TGCAGTGCGCGCACCCAAGCAGGGGCAGGGGCTAACTATGGCTACACCTTC
.	.	TRBV6-6	TRBJ1-1	CASSYRDKIEAFF	TGTGCCAGCAGTTACAGGGACAAGATTGAAGCTTTCTTT
.	.	TRBV28	TRBJ1-5	CASSLSGGGNPQHF	TGTGCCAGCAGTTTATCGGGTGGGGGCAACCCCCAGCATTTT
TRBD1	many	TRBV6-1	TRBJ2-7	CASIPGQGYEQYF	TGTGCCAGCATTCCGGGACAGGGCTACGAGCAGTACTTC
.	.	TRBV5-4	TRBJ2-1	CASSLSARGGLPQFF	TGTGCCAGCAGCTTGTCCGCCAGGGGGGGACTCCCGCAGTTCTTC
.	many	TRBV28	TRBJ2-6	CASSRRADRRLTF	TGTGCCAGCAGTCGAAGGGCGGACAGAAGACTGACTTTC
TRBD2	.	TRBV5-8	TRBJ2-5	CASSLPRGRGGQETQYF	TGTGCCAGCAGCTTGCCCAGAGGGCGGGGGGGACAAGAGACCCAGTACTTC
.	many	TRBV28	TRBJ2-7	CASSLDPGGYEQYF	TGTGCCAGCAGTCTCGACCCCGGGGGCTACGAGCAGTACTTC
TRBD1	.	TRBV25-1	TRBJ1-2	CASSDWTGGIPSNYGYTF	TGTGCCAGCAGTGACTGGACAGGGGGTATACCCTCTAACTATGGCTACACCTTC
.	many	TRBV12-3/TRBV12-4	TRBJ1-5	CASSPVNEYQPQHF	TGTGCCAGCAGTCCCGTAAATGAATATCAGCCCCAGCATTTT
TRBD1	many	TRBV20-1	TRBJ1-2	CSASAGGNYGYTF	TGCAGTGCTAGCGCAGGGGGGAACTATGGCTACACCTTC
.	many	TRBV28	TRBJ2-5	CASSLSGRKETQYF	TGTGCCAGCAGTTTGTCGGGACGGAAAGAGACCCAGTACTTC
.	few	TRBV24-1	TRBJ2-2	CRSGSGELFF	TGCCGCTCGGGGTCCGGGGAGCTGTTTTTT